These 4 T cell receptor beta chains share one sample of origin, sequenced in a study of shared clonotypes between healthy human individuals. Generated by immunoSEQ multiplex PCR, the TCRdb table keeps only in-frame clones and is missing some. The sample lists over a million clones; around 97% were seen once. Sequencing was performed on naive CD4+ T cells sorted from blood. Specified subset: CD45RA+ positively selected. The receptors originated from a man under 40 in good health.

The chain recombines TRBV6-5 with TRBJ2-7; 9 positions match TRBD1. The CDR3 runs 16 residues. With V trimmed by 4 bases and J by 4 bases, 11 bases remained unmatched. From germline, CDR1 is MNHEY and CDR2 SVGAGI. CDR3 loop: CASSFLPPGQGYEQYF. CDR3 bases: TGTGCCAGCAGTTTCTTACCTCCGGGACAGGGATACGAGCAGTACTTC.

The chain employs TRBV19 and TRBJ2-5, with 9 bases aligning to TRBD2. The CDR3 is 16 residues long. Trimming took 3 bases from V and 1 from J; bases not matched to a gene: 6. Germline CDR1 LNHDA, CDR2 SQIVND (reference sequence). The CDR3 reads CASSMTLAGLQETQYF. The CDR3 DNA reads TGTGCCAGTAGTATGACCCTAGCGGGACTCCAAGAGACCCAGTACTTC.

This chain links TRBV7-2 with TRBJ2-4; no firm D call. The CDR3 covers 15 residues. V was trimmed by 4 bases and J by 1 base, leaving 11 bases between them. Germline V CDR1 and CDR2: SGHTA, FQGNSA. The CDR3 loop is CASSSGPFAKNIQYF. CDR3 coding DNA: TGTGCCAGCAGCTCCGGGCCGTTTGCCAAAAACATTCAGTACTTC.

The chain joins TRBV28 to TRBJ2-7; TRBD2 agrees at 8 bases. The V gene's germline CDR1 is MDHEN and CDR2 SYDVKM. The CDR3 contains 14 residues. Trimming removed 5 bases from V and 0 bases from J; junction bases left unmatched: 3. CDR3 sequence (DNA): TGTGCCAGCAGTCAAGCGGGGGACTCCTACGAGCAGTACTTC. Translated, it gives CASSQAGDSYEQYF. The variable domain in full, with the rest retrieved from reference TRBV28 and TRBJ2-7, is DVKVTQSSRYLVKRTGEKVFLECVQDMDHENMFWYRQDPGLGLRLIYFSYDVKMKEKGDIPEGYSVSREKKERFSLILESASTNQTSMYLCASSQAGDSYEQYFGPGTRLTVT.